Detailed here is one T cell receptor beta chain. Its matching antigen is unknown. This specimen belongs to a study of cytomegalovirus exposure and HLA in healthy donors. Study findings and constraints: Most subjects' HLA-A and HLA-B alleles were reportedly predicted from TCR beta sequences. Many donors shared some public TCRs, even though most TCR sequences were rare. By a later analysis, the bulk of CMV-associated TCR beta chains appeared HLA-restricted. Later on, a genetic analysis was performed. It linked a missense variant in DCLRE1C with V- and J-gene trimming of TCR beta.

The germline V gene encodes CDR1 SGDLS and CDR2 YYNGEE. V lost 6 bases, J lost 0 bases, and 11 bases lay in between. This CDR3 has 14 residues. In the PCR, 60 Vbeta and 13 Jbeta primers were used. Assay used: immunoSEQ multiplex PCR; TCRdb lists only in-frame clones, some missing. The sample includes some 21,000 clones. Source material: PBMCs. This clonotype was sampled from a man between 60 and 75 years old in good health and CMV-seropositive. The chain recombines TRBV9 with TRBJ2-3, with a possible D match to TRBD2 (5 bases). The CDR3, as DNA: TGTGCCAGCAAAGGGCGGGCTAGCACAGATACGCAGTATTTT. As protein: CASKGRASTDTQYF.